A single sample gave rise to the 23 T cell receptor beta chains below, sequenced in a study of T cell changes during pregnancy in multiple sclerosis. Assay: immunoSEQ multiplex PCR; the TCRdb copy retains only in-frame clones and omits some. This table holds some 45,000 clones, approximately 95% found once. The sequencing used CD8+ T cells from peripheral blood mononuclear cells, collected in the first trimester of pregnancy. Source of these receptors: a female donor with multiple sclerosis, enrolled in a pregnancy study.

The chain recombines TRBV21-1 with TRBJ2-5; no DNA check was done on the table's D call, TRBD2. TRBV21-1 is termed a pseudogene. This CDR3 has 11 amino acids. CDR3 region: CARRTGETQYF. Here the CDR3 DNA reads TGTGCCAGGCGGACGGGGGAGACCCAGTACTTC.

The chain joins TRBV30 to TRBJ1-2; a possible D gene is TRBD1 (5 bases). This CDR3 is 12 amino acids long. Germline V gene data show CDR1 as GTSNPN and CDR2 as SVGIG (reference sequence). V shed 5 bases and J shed 2 bases, with 9 bases lying between them. The CDR3 region has the DNA TGTGCCTGGGGGGAGGGGAACTATGGCTACACCTTC. Translating gives CAWGEGNYGYTF.

The chain employs TRBV23-1 and TRBJ2-2; tentative D call: TRBD2 (6 bases). TRBV23-1 has ORF status, its function being uncertain. The V and J ends lost 3 bases and 3 bases respectively, with 17 bases between them. The CDR3 length is 17 residues. The CDR3 sequence is CASSHPIVRGYTGELFF. As DNA, the CDR3 is TGCGCCAGCAGTCACCCAATCGTTCGGGGGTACACCGGGGAGCTGTTTTTT.

DNA of the CDR3: TGCGCCAGCAGCCCACTCACTCAGGGGTGGAAGAACACTGAAGCTTTCTTT. It codes for CASSPLTQGWKNTEAFF. This rearrangement joins TRBV4-1 to TRBJ1-1; the D gene is possibly TRBD1 (6 bases). The CDR3 spans 17 residues. Trimming cost V 4 bases and J 1 base, with 19 bases left between them. Looked up from germline, CDR1 is MGHRA and CDR2 is YSYEKL.

V gene TRBV12-5 combines with J gene TRBJ2-1; tentative D call: TRBD2 (6 bases). V was shortened by 1 base and J by 5 bases, with 12 bases between the two germline ends. The CDR3 is 15 amino acids. The V gene's germline CDR1 is LGHNT and CDR2 FRNRAP. CDR3 residues: CASGLAPSADNEQFF. The DNA of the CDR3 is TGTGCTAGTGGTTTGGCTCCTAGCGCAGACAATGAGCAGTTCTTC.

The chain is built from TRBV28 and TRBJ2-7, with D possibly being TRBD2 (6 bases). The V gene lost 3 bases and the J gene lost 3 bases, with 12 bases spanning the gap. The CDR3 totals 14 residues. The germline V gene encodes CDR1 MDHEN and CDR2 SYDVKM. Written as DNA, the CDR3 is TGTGCCAGCAGTTTGGCACTAGCAGACTACGAGCAGTACTTC. Translating gives CASSLALADYEQYF.

This rearrangement joins TRBV25-1 to TRBJ2-1; 11 bases agree with TRBD2. Germline CDR1 and CDR2: MGHDK and SYGVNS. The CDR3 runs to 17 residues. With V trimmed by 3 bases and J by 4 bases, 8 bases remained unmatched. The CDR3, as DNA: TGTGCCAGCAGTGAGGGGGCCGGGACTAGCGGTTACAATGAGCAGTTCTTC. It yields the protein CASSEGAGTSGYNEQFF.

V is TRBV7-8 and J is TRBJ2-1; TRBD1 might be the D (6 bases). V was shortened by 9 bases and J by 4 bases, with 25 bases between the two germline ends. Germline loops: CDR1 SGHVS, CDR2 FQNEAQ. The CDR3 has 17 amino acids. CDR3 loop: CASVRDIRIRIYNEQFF. The CDR3 DNA follows: TGTGCCAGTGTCCGGGACATACGGATCAGGATTTACAATGAGCAGTTCTTC. Combining the CDR3 with reference TRBV7-8 and TRBJ2-1 gives the whole variable domain GAGVSQSPRYKVAKRGQDVALRCDPISGHVSLFWYQQALGQGPEFLTYFQNEAQLDKSGLPSDRFFAERPEGSVSTLKIQRTQQEDSAVYLCASVRDIRIRIYNEQFFGPGTRLTVL.

The chain has TRBV19 and TRBJ2-1, with no clear D. Trimming left V 3 bases short and J 1 base short, with 10 bases between. The CDR3 totals 15 residues. CDR1 and CDR2 from the germline V gene are LNHDA and SQIVND (reference sequence). CDR3 bases: TGTGCCAGTAGTATCCCACTCTCATCCTACAATGAGCAGTTCTTC. Protein sequence: CASSIPLSSYNEQFF.

The sample holds one count of this clone. This sequence joins TRBV30 and TRBJ1-2; no firm D call. From germline, CDR1 is GTSNPN and CDR2 SVGIG (reference sequence). V lost 0 bases, J lost 5 bases, and 7 bases lay in between. The CDR3 has 12 amino acids. The CDR3 here is CAWSVSGYGYTF. The CDR3 DNA reads as TGTGCCTGGAGTGTTTCCGGTTATGGCTACACCTTC.

The gene calls are TRBV27 and TRBJ2-7; D ambiguous. CDR3 size: 13 residues. V lost 1 base and J lost 2, with 6 bases in between. Germline V gene data show CDR1 as MNHEY and CDR2 as SMNVEV (reference sequence). The CDR3 region is CASSLLGPYEQYF. Written as DNA, the CDR3 is TGTGCCAGCAGTTTATTGGGCCCCTACGAGCAGTACTTC.

This chain joins TRBV5-4 and TRBJ2-7; TRBD2 aligns across 14 bases. Germline CDR1 reads SGHNT; CDR2 reads YYREEE (reference sequence). The CDR3 is made up of 20 amino acids. J was trimmed by 3 bases and V by 4 bases; bases with no gene match: 18. The CDR3 sequence is CASSPGTGTSGRSEGYEQYF. Here the CDR3 DNA reads TGTGCCAGCAGCCCTGGTACCGGGACTAGCGGGAGATCTGAGGGCTACGAGCAGTACTTC.

This clone was recorded a few times. The V gene is TRBV4-2, the J gene TRBJ1-1; TRBD1 matches at 7 bases. CDR3 length: 15 amino acids. V gave up 3 bases and J gave up 0 bases; unmatched junction bases: 4. Germline V gives CDR1 LGHNA, CDR2 YNFKEQ. In nucleotides, the CDR3 is TGTGCCAGCAGCCAGGAAGGGGGCATGAACACTGAAGCTTTCTTT. Residues: CASSQEGGMNTEAFF.

The chain carries TRBV7-8 and TRBJ2-7, with D maybe TRBD1 (6 bases). CDR3 length: 14 amino acids. The germline V and J ends were trimmed by 0 bases and 5 bases, with 11 bases remaining between them. Germline CDR1 is SGHVS and CDR2 is FQNEAQ. The CDR3 protein is CASSLARGDDEQYF. The CDR3 DNA reads as TGTGCCAGCAGCTTAGCCAGGGGCGACGACGAGCAGTACTTC.

This clone was detected only once. The chain recombines TRBV30 with TRBJ2-5, with TRBD2 matching over 8 bases. The germline gives CDR1 GTSNPN, CDR2 SVGIG (reference sequence). The CDR3 is 15 residues long. The V gene end was trimmed by 2 bases and the J gene end by 5 bases; junction bases not matched to a gene: 10. The CDR3 loop is CAWSQAGGPAETQYF. In nucleotides, the CDR3 is TGTGCCTGGAGTCAGGCGGGAGGCCCTGCTGAGACCCAGTACTTC. The variable domain in full, completed from reference TRBV30 and TRBJ2-5, reads SQTIHQWPATLVQPVGSPLSLECTVEGTSNPNLYWYRQAAGRGLQLLFYSVGIGQISSEVPQNLSASRPQDRQFILSSKKLLLSDSGFYLCAWSQAGGPAETQYFGPGTRLLVL.

This chain joins TRBV14 and TRBJ2-2, with D maybe TRBD1 (6 bases). The ends were cut back, 6 bases at V and 8 bases at J, with 10 bases in the middle. CDR3 size: 12 residues. Germline V gene data show CDR1 as SGHDN and CDR2 as FVKESK. CDR3 sequence (DNA): TGTGCCAGCAGTTTCGGGACAGGGGAGCTGTTTTTT. As protein: CASSFGTGELFF.

The V call is TRBV4-1, the J call TRBJ2-4, with D perhaps TRBD1 (6 bases). Germline V CDR1 and CDR2: MGHRA, YSYEKL. V was trimmed by 2 bases and J by 0 bases, leaving 8 bases between them. CDR3 length: 15 amino acids. CDR3 coding DNA: TGCGCCAGCAGCCAAACAGGGCTAGCCAAAAACATTCAGTACTTC. This sequence encodes CASSQTGLAKNIQYF.

V usage is TRBV2 and J usage is TRBJ2-3; weak D call: TRBD1 (5 bases). CDR1 and CDR2 (germline): SNHLY, FYNNEI. The CDR3 loop spans 15 amino acids. V was shortened by 3 bases and J by 2 bases, with 12 bases between the two germline ends. The CDR3: CASSDIDSNTDTQYF. In DNA form, the CDR3 reads TGTGCCAGCAGTGACATAGACAGTAACACAGATACGCAGTATTTT.

V and J are TRBV27 and TRBJ2-2; TRBD2 matches 8 bases. Germline V gene data show CDR1 as MNHEY and CDR2 as SMNVEV (reference sequence). V was clipped by 0 bases and J by 10 bases; unmatched bases: 13. The CDR3 loop spans 17 amino acids. The CDR3 coding sequence is TGTGCCAGCAGTTTATCGTTGGCGGGAGGCCTGGGAGAGGAGCTGTTTTTT. This sequence encodes CASSLSLAGGLGEELFF.

The CDR3 DNA sequence: TGTGCCATCCTTCCTGTGGAGACCCAGTACTTC. Translated: CAILPVETQYF. This chain uses TRBV19 with TRBJ2-5; D gene ambiguous. CDR3 length equals 11 residues. V lost 10 bases and J 5 bases, leaving 11 bases between the germline ends. Germline values: CDR1 LNHDA, CDR2 SQIVND (reference sequence).

This clone occurred a few times. The rearrangement uses TRBV25-1 and TRBJ2-7; 7 bases line up with TRBD1. The CDR3 extends over 14 amino acids. Germline CDR1 reads MGHDK; CDR2 reads SYGVNS. J lost 2 bases, V lost 5 bases, and 6 bases had no gene match. This CDR3 reads CASSRQGPTYEQYF. In DNA, the CDR3 is TGTGCCAGCAGTAGACAGGGCCCAACCTACGAGCAGTACTTC.

This chain uses TRBV7-9 with TRBJ1-1; D might be TRBD1 (6 bases). Germline CDR1 and CDR2: SEHNR and FQNEAQ (reference sequence). There are 13 residues in the CDR3. V lost 8 bases and J lost 4, with 14 bases in between. CDR3 loop: CASEGGMSTEAFF. In nucleotides, the CDR3 is TGTGCCAGCGAAGGGGGAATGAGCACTGAAGCTTTCTTT. The full variable domain, in which reference TRBV7-9 and TRBJ1-1 provide the parts outside the CDR3, is DTGVSQNPRHKITKRGQNVTFRCDPISEHNRLYWYRQTLGQGPEFLTYFQNEAQLEKSRLLSDRFSAERPKGSFSTLEIQRTEQGDSAMYLCASEGGMSTEAFFGQGTRLTVV.

The chain employs TRBV28 and TRBJ2-5; perhaps TRBD2 as D (5 bases). CDR1 is MDHEN, CDR2 SYDVKM, per germline. V was trimmed by 6 bases and J by 7 bases, leaving 12 bases between them. The CDR3 totals 12 residues. The CDR3 DNA reads TGTGCCAGCAGACCCGAGGGTTCGACCCAGTACTTC. Translation gives CASRPEGSTQYF.